The 27 T cell receptor beta chains listed next were all sequenced from one sample in a study of shared clonotypes between healthy human individuals. TCRdb's table, derived via immunoSEQ multiplex PCR, lists solely in-frame clones and lacks some. This sample has some 2,100,000 clones, with 90% to 96% found just once. The specimen sequenced was naive CD4+ T cells sorted from blood. The sample's subset: CD45RA+ positively selected. All receptors come from a man between 18 and 29 years old in good health.

The chain carries TRBV7-9 and TRBJ2-7; no reliable D call. The CDR3 is made up of 14 amino acids. The V gene lost 5 bases and the J gene lost 5 bases, with 16 bases spanning the gap. Germline V lookup: CDR1 SEHNR, CDR2 FQNEAQ (reference sequence). The CDR3 coding sequence is TGTGCCAGCAGCCCCTCGAACCAGGTCCACGAGCAGTACTTC. Protein sequence: CASSPSNQVHEQYF.

The CDR3: CASSVLGTGGTEAFF. In nucleotides, the CDR3 is TGTGCCAGCAGCGTATTAGGGACAGGGGGCACTGAAGCTTTCTTT. The gene calls are TRBV9 and TRBJ1-1; 11 nucleotides line up with TRBD1. The trim removed 1 base at V and 4 bases at J, leaving 3 bases unmatched. Per germline, CDR1 SGDLS and CDR2 YYNGEE. The CDR3 loop spans 15 amino acids.

This clone was detected a few times. The same CDR3 can be traced to other DNA sequences in this sample. The V and J genes are TRBV4-3 and TRBJ2-7; no definite D call. CDR1 and CDR2 from the germline V gene are LGHNA and YSLEER. This CDR3 has 15 residues. Between the trimmed V and J ends, which lost 0 bases and 2 bases, there was a span of 11 bases. CDR3 in amino acids: CASSQDRAATYEQYF. CDR3 nucleotide sequence: TGCGCCAGCAGCCAAGATCGGGCAGCTACCTACGAGCAGTACTTC.

V and J are TRBV5-6 and TRBJ2-5; D call uncertain. V dropped 0 bases and J dropped 7 bases, with 4 bases sitting between them. In germline, CDR1 is SGHDT, CDR2 YYEEEE. The CDR3 loop spans 11 amino acids. CDR3 protein: CASSLGATQYF. The CDR3 DNA follows: TGTGCCAGCAGCTTGGGGGCGACCCAGTACTTC.

J is TRBJ2-7 and V is TRBV10-1; tentatively, D is TRBD1 (6 bases). The CDR3 has 16 residues. Trimming left V 0 bases short and J 0 bases short, with 12 bases between. Germline CDR1 WNHNN, CDR2 SYGVQD (reference sequence). CDR3 DNA sequence: TGCGCCAGCAGTGAGTCGCTGGCAGGGGCCTCCTACGAGCAGTACTTC. Translating gives CASSESLAGASYEQYF.

This clone was counted a single time. The V and J genes are TRBV7-2 and TRBJ2-7; the D gene is possibly TRBD2 (6 bases). The V end lost 2 bases, the J end lost 5 bases, and 13 bases lay between the germline ends. Germline CDR1 SGHTA, CDR2 FQGNSA. CDR3 size: 14 residues. CDR3 sequence (DNA): TGTGCCAGCAGCTTATCCGGAGGGGTGGACGAGCAGTACTTC. This gives the protein CASSLSGGVDEQYF.

The V gene is TRBV10-2, the J gene TRBJ2-7; TRBD1 agrees at 11 bases. Germline V gives CDR1 WSHSY, CDR2 SAAADI. V lost 3 bases, J lost 3 bases, and 4 bases stayed unmatched. The CDR3 is 15 amino acids. The CDR3 spells CASSDPGTGGYEQYF. The DNA of the CDR3 is TGCGCCAGCAGTGACCCCGGGACAGGGGGCTACGAGCAGTACTTC.

The rearrangement links TRBV19 to TRBJ2-1; D might be TRBD2 (6 bases). V shed 4 bases and J shed 4 bases, with 11 bases lying between them. The CDR3 is made up of 14 amino acids. The V gene's germline CDR1 is LNHDA and CDR2 SQIVND (reference sequence). The CDR3 nucleotides are TGTGCCAGTAGTAGGTGGGAGGCATACAATGAGCAGTTCTTC. Protein sequence: CASSRWEAYNEQFF.

The chain uses TRBV12-5 and TRBJ1-4; 7 bases are a match to TRBD1. The V and J ends lost 5 bases and 8 bases, in that order; junction bases with no gene match: 8. Germline values: CDR1 LGHNT, CDR2 FRNRAP. The CDR3 contains 14 residues. CDR3 sequence: CASGRDRVGEKLFF. The CDR3 nucleotides read TGTGCTAGTGGTAGAGACAGGGTTGGAGAAAAACTGTTTTTT.

The chain recombines TRBV6-1 with TRBJ2-6, with a tentative D call TRBD2 (6 bases). Germline CDR1 reads MNHNS; CDR2 reads SASEGT. The CDR3 has 18 amino acids. Deletions cut 0 bases from V and 0 bases from J, with 12 bases between. The CDR3 bases are TGTGCCAGCAGTGAAGCGGGCAGAGCGGGCTCTGGGGCCAACGTCCTGACTTTC. As protein: CASSEAGRAGSGANVLTF.

The J gene is TRBJ1-1, the V gene TRBV5-4; D is ambiguous. In germline, CDR1 is SGHNT, CDR2 YYREEE (reference sequence). This CDR3 is built from 14 residues. V was cut by 1 base and J by 1 base, with 8 bases left in between. The chain's CDR3 is CASSLSSANTEAFF. CDR3 in DNA: TGTGCCAGCAGCTTGAGTTCAGCGAACACTGAAGCTTTCTTT.

The chain carries TRBV6-5 and TRBJ2-1, with TRBD2 identical over 9 bases. CDR1 MNHEY and CDR2 SVGAGI come from the germline V gene. There are 13 residues in the CDR3. Trimming cost V 6 bases and J 7 bases; bases outside gene matches: 4. The DNA for the CDR3 is TGTGCCAGCAGCCCGACTAGCGGAAATGAGCAGTTCTTC. This translates into CASSPTSGNEQFF.

This chain uses TRBV4-3 with TRBJ2-7; D is unclear. In germline, CDR1 is LGHNA, CDR2 YSLEER. Trimming stripped 0 bases from V and 4 bases from J, with 13 bases between. This CDR3 spans 15 amino acids. CDR3 DNA sequence: TGCGCCAGCAGCCAAGATCCGAACAACCGATACGAGCAGTACTTC. It yields the protein CASSQDPNNRYEQYF.

This CDR3 reads CASTLSYNEQFF. CDR3 sequence (DNA): TGTGCCAGCACCCTCAGCTACAATGAGCAGTTCTTC. The genes are TRBV11-2 and TRBJ2-1; no clear D gene. CDR1 and CDR2 (germline): SGHAT, FQNNGV. This CDR3 is 12 amino acids long. V lost 7 bases to trimming and J lost 3 bases, with 7 bases between them.

V usage is TRBV30 and J usage is TRBJ2-7; D is undetermined. The germline CDR1 and CDR2 sequences are GTSNPN and SVGIG (reference sequence). This CDR3 contains 14 residues. V was clipped by 3 bases and J by 0 bases, with 12 bases between them. The CDR3 DNA reads TGTGCCTGGAGATCGTCCAGAAGCTCCTACGAGCAGTACTTC. Encoded protein: CAWRSSRSSYEQYF.

J is TRBJ2-3 and V is TRBV2; the D is unclear. The V gene's germline CDR1 is SNHLY and CDR2 FYNNEI. Trimming cost V 4 bases and J 1 base, with 6 bases left between them. The CDR3 consists of 13 residues. The CDR3 is CASSGSGTDTQYF. The CDR3 DNA sequence: TGTGCCAGCAGTGGTAGTGGCACAGATACGCAGTATTTT.

V usage is TRBV7-2 and J usage is TRBJ2-2; D is ambiguous. With 5 bases removed from V and 2 bases from J, the gap between germline ends came to 9 bases. CDR3 length equals 14 residues. Germline V gene sequence: CDR1 SGHTA, CDR2 FQGNSA. The CDR3 bases are TGTGCCAGCAGCCTAACTAAAAACACCGGGGAGCTGTTTTTT. The encoded protein is CASSLTKNTGELFF.

This rearrangement joins TRBV5-1 to TRBJ2-3; 12 bases are shared with TRBD2. This CDR3 spans 15 amino acids. Germline-derived CDR1 and CDR2 are SGHRS and YFSETQ. J lost 7 bases, V lost 4 bases, and 7 bases had no gene match. The CDR3 DNA is TGCGCCAGCAGCAAGACTAGCGGGGGCTCGAATACGCAGTATTTT. Translated: CASSKTSGGSNTQYF.

This chain joins TRBV6-1 and TRBJ1-2; D is perhaps TRBD1 (6 bases). The V and J ends lost 3 bases and 6 bases respectively, with 11 bases between them. This CDR3 has 13 amino acids. Germline V lookup: CDR1 MNHNS, CDR2 SASEGT. DNA for the CDR3: TGTGCCAGCAGTGACCAGGGGAGTCATGGCTACACCTTC. It specifies CASSDQGSHGYTF.

About this clone itself: This specimen includes other DNA sequences encoding the same CDR3. The CDR3 spells CAISESASYEQYF. The CDR3 region has the DNA TGTGCCATCAGTGAGTCTGCCTCCTACGAGCAGTACTTC. The chain couples TRBV10-3 to TRBJ2-7; D unresolved. The CDR3 covers 13 residues. V was shortened by 0 bases and J by 0 bases, with 3 bases between the two germline ends. CDR1 and CDR2 from the germline V gene are ENHRY and SYGVKD.

This clone has a single count. The J gene is TRBJ1-2, the V gene TRBV28; TRBD1 agrees at 7 bases. CDR1 is MDHEN, CDR2 SYDVKM, per germline. There are 15 residues in the CDR3. Unmatched junction bases numbered 11, after V lost 6 bases and J lost 4 bases. CDR3 DNA sequence: TGTGCCAGCAGCTTTACCGACAGGGAATTCTATGGCTACACCTTC. The encoded protein is CASSFTDREFYGYTF.

The chain carries TRBV5-1 and TRBJ2-7; D is uncertain. The germline V gene encodes CDR1 SGHRS and CDR2 YFSETQ. Trimming left V 0 bases short and J 2 bases short, with 21 bases between. The CDR3 is 18 amino acids. The CDR3 region is CASSLARFGDGVTYEQYF. The CDR3 region has the DNA TGCGCCAGCAGCTTGGCCCGGTTTGGGGATGGGGTGACCTACGAGCAGTACTTC.

Only one count was recorded for this clone. The chain carries TRBV11-2 and TRBJ1-1; 7 bases map to TRBD1. Germline CDR1 SGHAT, CDR2 FQNNGV. The CDR3 sequence is 15 residues long. The ends lost 6 bases at V and 3 bases at J; junction bases unmatched: 10. CDR3 in amino acids: CASRLNRGWDTEAFF. The CDR3 bases are TGTGCCAGCAGACTAAACAGGGGCTGGGACACTGAAGCTTTCTTT.

The chain combines TRBV10-2 with TRBJ1-1; the match to TRBD1 covers 9 bases. The CDR3 extends over 15 amino acids. Germline CDR1 and CDR2: WSHSY and SAAADI. Germline trimming cut 2 bases from V and 4 bases from J; bases unmatched to any gene: 5. The CDR3 DNA is TGCGCCAGCAGTGAGAACAGGGGGCGCGGCACTGAAGCTTTCTTT. It codes for CASSENRGRGTEAFF.

The rearrangement uses TRBV5-8 and TRBJ2-7, with D perhaps being TRBD1 or TRBD2 (5 bases each). Trimming cost V 4 bases and J 5 bases, with 22 bases left between them. Germline V gene sequence: CDR1 SGHTS, CDR2 YDEGEE. There are 16 residues in the CDR3. The CDR3 here is CASSSQSTVGRDEQYF. The CDR3 DNA reads TGTGCCAGCAGCAGCCAGAGTACGGTGGGGCGGGACGAGCAGTACTTC.

The rearrangement links TRBV18 to TRBJ1-3, with D perhaps TRBD1 (6 bases). The CDR3 consists of 14 residues. V dropped 2 bases and J dropped 4 bases, with 9 bases sitting between them. CDR1 and CDR2 from the germline V gene are KGHSH and LQKENI. The CDR3 reads CASSPDRNGNTIYF. CDR3 nucleotide sequence: TGTGCCAGCTCACCAGACAGGAACGGAAACACCATATATTTT.

This sequence joins TRBV4-1 and TRBJ2-7, with D perhaps matching TRBD1 or TRBD2 (5 bases each). The CDR3 sequence is 15 residues long. In germline, CDR1 is MGHRA, CDR2 YSYEKL. Deletions cut 2 bases from V and 2 bases from J, with 13 bases between. As DNA, the CDR3 is TGCGCCAGCAGCCAACTCACAGGAGGCCCCTACGAGCAGTACTTC. It specifies CASSQLTGGPYEQYF.